The subject of this entry is one TCR beta chain. In terms of age and location, participants ranged from about 18 to 95 years and lived in fewer than 30 US areas. Trimming took 6 bases from V and 9 from J, leaving 18 bases between them. Germline-derived CDR1 and CDR2 are GTSNPN and SVGIG (reference sequence). The CDR3 has 14 residues. This sample was included in a study of blood T cell repertoires in COVID-19. About the study: Samples of COVID-19 (acute and convalescent) were obtained from the United States, Italy and Spain. From T cells, B-cell-depleted T cells, or PBMCs came the material, which was cDNA or gDNA.

Original methodology: Estimation of nucleated cell counts was performed using reference gene primer amplification. Assay used: immunoSEQ multiplex PCR; TCRdb lists only in-frame clones, some missing. V and J calls and clone size are those listed in that table; D and trimming were worked out from the DNA. The table has fewer than 400,000 clones, around nine tenths seen once; the top ten hold 1.5% to 2%. The sequenced sample consisted of PBMCs or T cells enriched from blood (not recorded which). This TCR came from a young woman who had recovered from COVID-19. The genes are TRBV30 and TRBJ1-6; possible D gene TRBD1, 6 bases. CDR3 amino acids: CACLGGGGGSPLHF. CDR3 sequence (DNA): TGTGCCTGCCTCGGGGGAGGGGGTGGTTCACCCCTCCACTTT.